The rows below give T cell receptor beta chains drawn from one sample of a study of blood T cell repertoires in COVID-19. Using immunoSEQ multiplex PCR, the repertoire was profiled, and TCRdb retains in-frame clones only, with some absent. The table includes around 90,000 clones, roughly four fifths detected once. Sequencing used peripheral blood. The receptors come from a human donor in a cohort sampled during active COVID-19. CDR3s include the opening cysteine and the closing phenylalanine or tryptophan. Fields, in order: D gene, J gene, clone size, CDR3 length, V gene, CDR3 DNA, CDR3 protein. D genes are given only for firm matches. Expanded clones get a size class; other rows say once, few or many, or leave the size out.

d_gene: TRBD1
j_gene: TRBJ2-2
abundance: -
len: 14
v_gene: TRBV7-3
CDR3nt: TGTGCCAGCAGGAGGGACAGCAACACCGGGGAGCTGTTTTTT
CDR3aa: CASRRDSNTGELFF

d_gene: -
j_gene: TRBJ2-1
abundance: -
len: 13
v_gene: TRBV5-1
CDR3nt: TGCGCCAGCAGCCTAGGACTCCTCAATGAGCAGTTCTTC
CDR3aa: CASSLGLLNEQFF

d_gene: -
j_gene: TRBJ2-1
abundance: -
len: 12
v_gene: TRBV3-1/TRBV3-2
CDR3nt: TGTGCCAGCAGCCAAGTGGCAGGGTTGCAGTTCTTC
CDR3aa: CASSQVAGLQFF

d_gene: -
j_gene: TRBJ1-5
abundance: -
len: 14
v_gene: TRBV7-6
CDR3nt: TGTGCCAGCAGCCCGGGACTATTGAATGAGCCCCAGCATTTT
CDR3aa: CASSPGLLNEPQHF

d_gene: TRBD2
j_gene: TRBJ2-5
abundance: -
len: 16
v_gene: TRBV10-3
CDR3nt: TGTGCCATCAGCGATCTAGCGGGGGGGCCTGGGGAGACCCAGTACTTC
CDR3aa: CAISDLAGGPGETQYF

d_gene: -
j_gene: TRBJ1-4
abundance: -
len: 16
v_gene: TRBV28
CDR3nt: TGTGCCAGCAGTTTAAGCGGGACTGCGATAAATGAAAAACTGTTTTTT
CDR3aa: CASSLSGTAINEKLFF

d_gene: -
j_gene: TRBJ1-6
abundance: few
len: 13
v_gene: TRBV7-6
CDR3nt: TGTGCCAGCAGCTCAACAACTAATTCACCCCTCCACTTT
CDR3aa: CASSSTTNSPLHF

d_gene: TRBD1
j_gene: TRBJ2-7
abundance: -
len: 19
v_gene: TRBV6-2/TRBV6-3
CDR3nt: TGTGCCAGCAGCCACGAATGGACAGGACGAAAGGACCCGAACTACGAGCAGTACTTC
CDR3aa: CASSHEWTGRKDPNYEQYF

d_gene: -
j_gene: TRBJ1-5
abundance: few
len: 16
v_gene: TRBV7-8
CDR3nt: TGTGCCAGCAGCCCCGGGGGACTGTGGAGCAATCAGCCCCAGCATTTT
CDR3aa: CASSPGGLWSNQPQHF

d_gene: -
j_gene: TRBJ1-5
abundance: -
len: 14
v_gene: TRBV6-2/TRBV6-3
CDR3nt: TGTGCCAGCAGTTCTCTTCCACGGGGTCAGCCCCAGCATTTT
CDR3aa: CASSSLPRGQPQHF

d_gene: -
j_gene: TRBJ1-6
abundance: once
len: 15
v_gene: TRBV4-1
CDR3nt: TGCGCCAGCAGCCAGGGCTCCCCCGATAATTCACCCCTCCACTTT
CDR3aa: CASSQGSPDNSPLHF

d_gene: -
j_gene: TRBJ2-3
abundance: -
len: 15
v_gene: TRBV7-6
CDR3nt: TGTGCCAGCAGCTTCGCCCGGAGCCGCACAGATACGCAGTATTTT
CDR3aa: CASSFARSRTDTQYF

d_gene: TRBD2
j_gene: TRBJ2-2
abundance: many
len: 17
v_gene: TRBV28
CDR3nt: TGTGCCAGCAGAACCTTCCGGACTAGCGGGGTGAACGGGGAGCTGTTTTTT
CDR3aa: CASRTFRTSGVNGELFF

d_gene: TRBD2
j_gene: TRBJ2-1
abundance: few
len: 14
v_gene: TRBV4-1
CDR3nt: TGCGCCAGCAATAGCGGGGGCCCCGGAGGGGAGCAGTTCTTC
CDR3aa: CASNSGGPGGEQFF

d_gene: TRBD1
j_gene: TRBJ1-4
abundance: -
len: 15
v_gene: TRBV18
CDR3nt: TGTGCCAGCTCACCGACAGGGGGCGCGGGTGAAAAACTGTTTTTT
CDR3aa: CASSPTGGAGEKLFF

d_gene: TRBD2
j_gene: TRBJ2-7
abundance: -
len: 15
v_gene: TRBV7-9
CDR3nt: TGTGCCAGCAGCTTTAGTCTAGCGGGGGAATACGAGCAGTACTTC
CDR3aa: CASSFSLAGEYEQYF

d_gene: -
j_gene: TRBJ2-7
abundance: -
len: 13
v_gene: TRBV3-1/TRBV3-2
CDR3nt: TGTGCCAGCAGTCTTAGCGGTAGATACGAGCAGTACTTC
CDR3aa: CASSLSGRYEQYF

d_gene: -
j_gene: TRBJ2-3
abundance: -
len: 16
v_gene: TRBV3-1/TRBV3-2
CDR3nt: TGTGCCAGCAGCTCTAACATAGCGGTGAGCACAGATACGCAGTATTTT
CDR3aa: CASSSNIAVSTDTQYF

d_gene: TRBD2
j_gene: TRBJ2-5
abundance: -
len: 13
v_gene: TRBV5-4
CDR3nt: TGTGCCAGCAGCCTACGGGGGGAAGAGACCCAGTACTTC
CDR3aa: CASSLRGEETQYF

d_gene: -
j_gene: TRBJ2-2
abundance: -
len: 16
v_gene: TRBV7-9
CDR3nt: TGTGCCAGCAGCTTCCGACAGACAGCGAACACCGGGGAGCTGTTTTTT
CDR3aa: CASSFRQTANTGELFF

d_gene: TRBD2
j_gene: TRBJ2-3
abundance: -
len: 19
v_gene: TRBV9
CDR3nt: TGTGCCAGCAGCGCACTGGGGCTAGCGGGGGGGATTGGCACAGATACGCAGTATTTT
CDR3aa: CASSALGLAGGIGTDTQYF

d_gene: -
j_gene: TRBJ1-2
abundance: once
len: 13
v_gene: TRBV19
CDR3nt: TGTGCCAGTAGTAAGGACATGAACTATGGCTACACCTTC
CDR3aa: CASSKDMNYGYTF